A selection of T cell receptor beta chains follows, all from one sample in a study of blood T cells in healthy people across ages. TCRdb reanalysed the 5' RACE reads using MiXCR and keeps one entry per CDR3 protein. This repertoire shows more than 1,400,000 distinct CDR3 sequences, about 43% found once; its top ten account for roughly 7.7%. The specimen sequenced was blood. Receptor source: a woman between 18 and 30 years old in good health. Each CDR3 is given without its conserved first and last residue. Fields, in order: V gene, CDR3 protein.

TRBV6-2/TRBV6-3 ASRHLTGVFGYT
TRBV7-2 ASSSAVGDQETQY
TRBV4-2 ASSQEVAGGQETKY
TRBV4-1 ASSQDRGNLDEKLF
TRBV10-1 ASSEAHFRETQY
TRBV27 ASSLGQSGTYT
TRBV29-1 SVEDIGGRADTQY
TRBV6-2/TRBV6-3 ASRTLKTLGPGTGTQY
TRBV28 ASSSMGSPLH
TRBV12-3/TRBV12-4 ASSFWTQTYNEQF
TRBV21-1 ASSKGGVKAPPEQY
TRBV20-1 SARVLEEGYEQY
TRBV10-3 AISSGVGTDTQY
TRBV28 ASSWRQLNQPQH
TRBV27 ASSLAPTQGLRAQPQH
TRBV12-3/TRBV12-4 ASSLVLGTANRGYT
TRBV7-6 ASSLGGGGFDEQF
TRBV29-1 SVGTARTQY
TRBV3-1 ASSPSGSEYEQY
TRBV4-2 ASSWDVSSYEQY
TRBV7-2 ASMERTPQDTQY
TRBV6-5 ASSLIDVTNPVNTGELF
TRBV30 AWSAGVISNQPQH
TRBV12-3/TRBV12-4 ASSPTRGPNYGYT
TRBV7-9 ASRELGGNTDTQY
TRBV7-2 ASSLLGGGTYEQY
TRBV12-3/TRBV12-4 ASSYYRGGSIGYT
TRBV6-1 ASSERGDINTEAF
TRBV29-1 SVGTRGIPNYGYT
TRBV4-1 ASSQDSAGSNYGYT
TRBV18 ASSPPTGGGFSYEQY
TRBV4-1 ASSIQTITDTQY
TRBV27 ASSSSCEQY
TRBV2 ASSQGVEKLF
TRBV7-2 ASSPSFGPTEAF
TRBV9 ASSVASVSTEAF